This TCR beta chain was sequenced for a study of T-cell memory formation after mild COVID-19 (dated by TCRdb to the early 2020s). Regarding the research as a whole: Most TCR sequence clusters were specific to one of the two donors. T-cell clones expanding and contracting after mild COVID-19 in two donors were tracked by longitudinal TCRalpha and TCRbeta repertoire sequencing. Two young, previously healthy adult volunteers made up the cohort, one male and one female.

PBMCs were isolated by Ficoll-Paque density gradient centrifugation. The CDR3 starts with the cysteine, ends with the phenylalanine, and has 18 residues. The retained sequence is limited to the CDR3, 54 bases, with the frame set at the first base. V is trimmed back by 1 base and J by 0 bases, and the junction contains 10 bases that no gene match accounts for. CDR1 SGHTA and CDR2 FQGTGA were looked up in the germline V gene. A note on this clonotype: What antigen it recognizes has not been identified. Base qualities are missing; no much larger clone stands one base away.

Sequencing instrument: Illumina NovaSeq 6000. TCRalpha and TCRbeta cDNA libraries were built by 5'RACE with constant-segment primers, adding sample barcodes and unique molecular identifiers. Trizol reagent was used to extract RNA from every sample. Libraries were amplified in two PCR steps, with a second sample barcode and Illumina TruSeq adapters added in the second step. Sequencing of the libraries was done on an Illumina NovaSeq, producing 2 x 150 bp paired-end reads. In the paper's pipeline: With migec v1.2.7, reads were demultiplexed and then collapsed into UMI-guided consensus sequences. Using mixcr v2.1.11, UMI consensuses were aligned to TRA and TRB V and J templates and then assembled into clonotypes. Expanded or contracted clonotypes were those called significant by both edgeR and NoisET, with noise models trained on biological replicates. For edgeR calls, the thresholds were a false discovery rate-adjusted p below 0.01 and a log2 fold-change of 1. As an exploratory analysis of dynamics, max-normalized trajectories of the 1000 most abundant clonotypes were examined by PCA with hierarchical clustering. Separately sequenced CD4+ and CD8+ repertoires were used to assign the CD4 or CD8 phenotype of responding clones. Starting from the raw public reads, TCRdb applied fastp trimming at Q25, assembled clones with MiXCR and retained in-frame beta chains. Merged by CDR3 protein, the rows form single entries marked with the most common genes and DNA. The V and J calls, along with clone size, are taken from TCRdb and not from the paper's own processing. A total of 400,000 or so distinct CDR3 sequences appear in this sample, 20% of them only once. The top ten clones comprise roughly 8.4% of the sample.

The study at large found these results: Whether the second-wave clones peaking on day 37 were SARS-CoV-2 specific was not confirmed. Some responding clones were detected in pre-infection memory, which suggested that pre-existing cross-reactive memory T cells had joined the SARS-CoV-2 response. Contracting CD4+ clones were located mainly in the CM and EM memory subsets, whereas CD8+ clones were found to be enriched in EMRA. Only two mild cases were covered by the study, and larger cohorts that include severe cases with pre-infection samples were considered necessary. Clones that contracted from day 15 to 85 showed balanced CD4/CD8 phenotypes, whereas a second wave of clones that expanded from day 15 to 37 leaned towards CD4+.

The sequenced sample was PBMCs or a T cell subset sorted from them (not recorded which). This sequence originates from an adult woman who had mild COVID-19 (a few samples of this study predate the infection). The sample titles of this study are shuffled in the database, so cell type and time point are left out; the donor was told from shared clones. The chain couples TRBV7-3 to TRBJ2-3; 7 junctional bases match TRBD2. This receptor has the CDR3 CASSLKPRGVTSTDTQYF. The DNA sequence follows: TGTGCCAGCAGCTTAAAGCCCCGGGGGGTAACTAGCACAGATACGCAGTATTTT.